The 27 T cell receptor beta chains given below trace back to one sample, sequenced in a study of blood T cells in healthy people across ages. A J-beta primer mix and a sample-barcoded 5' primer were used in a second PCR of about 7 to 11 cycles. Each CDR3 protein is one row after TCRdb ran MiXCR on the 5' RACE reads. The sample lists about 1.8 million distinct CDR3 sequences, less than 50% occurring once. Sequences were obtained from blood. Source of these receptors: a woman aged 40 to 50 in good health.

The chain combines TRBV24-1 with TRBJ2-3; D may correspond to TRBD1 or TRBD2 (6 bases each). CDR3 size: 14 residues. The ends were cut back, 3 bases at V and 3 bases at J, with 9 bases in the middle. Looked up from germline, CDR1 is KGHDR and CDR2 is SFDVKD. The CDR3 DNA reads TGTGCCACCAGTGATAGAGGGGGGACAGATACGCAGTATTTT. It translates to CATSDRGGTDTQYF.

This clonotype was recorded many times. This chain uses TRBV20-1 with TRBJ2-3; D could derive from TRBD1 or TRBD2 (6 bases each). Germline V gene lookup returns CDR1 DFQATT and CDR2 SNEGSKA (reference sequence). CDR3 length: 12 residues. The CDR3 is CSAGGSTDTQYF. The CDR3 DNA follows: TGCAGCGCCGGGGGCAGCACAGATACGCAGTATTTT.

V usage is TRBV20-1 and J usage is TRBJ1-5, with 10 bases identical to TRBD1. The CDR3 consists of 17 residues. The V gene end was trimmed by 0 bases and the J gene end by 7 bases; junction bases not matched to a gene: 12. The V gene's germline CDR1 is DFQATT and CDR2 SNEGSKA (reference sequence). The CDR3 sequence: CSARDSLTGGSRQPQHF. In DNA, the CDR3 is TGCAGTGCTAGAGACAGCCTGACAGGGGGCTCAAGGCAGCCCCAGCATTTT.

The genes are TRBV24-1 and TRBJ2-2, with 8 bases fitting TRBD2. The CDR3 runs 15 residues. CDR1 and CDR2 from the germline V gene are KGHDR and SFDVKD. V lost 7 bases to trimming and J lost 0 bases; unmatched junction nucleotides: 3. The CDR3 DNA reads TGTGCCACCAGCCCACTAGCGGCGAACACCGGGGAGCTGTTTTTT. As protein: CATSPLAANTGELFF.

The chain joins TRBV29-1 to TRBJ2-3; no firm D call. Trimming shortened V by 4 bases and J by 2 bases, and 4 bases separated the two germline ends. The CDR3 runs 11 residues. Germline V gene lookup returns CDR1 SQVTM and CDR2 ANQGSEA. The CDR3 sequence: CSVVPTDTQYF. CDR3 bases: TGCAGCGTTGTCCCCACAGATACGCAGTATTTT.

The sample holds a few counts of this clonotype. The chain combines TRBV4-2 with TRBJ1-2; the D is unclear. V dropped 0 bases and J dropped 2 bases, with 7 bases sitting between them. CDR3 length equals 14 residues. Germline CDR1 and CDR2: LGHNA and YNFKEQ. The CDR3 bases are TGTGCCAGCAGCCAAGAGATGGCCAACTATGGCTACACCTTC. Encoded protein: CASSQEMANYGYTF.

The genes are TRBV11-2 and TRBJ1-1, with unresolved D. The germline CDR1 and CDR2 sequences are SGHAT and FQNNGV. V was clipped by 6 bases and J by 1 base, with 15 bases between them. CDR3 length equals 15 residues. CDR3 nucleotides: TGTGCCAGCAGACATCCCCCCACAGAGAACACTGAAGCTTTCTTT. It encodes CASRHPPTENTEAFF. Variable domain in full (rest from reference TRBV11-2 and TRBJ1-1): EAGVAQSPRYKIIEKRQSVAFWCNPISGHATLYWYQQILGQGPKLLIQFQNNGVVDDSQLPKDRFSAERLKGVDSTLKIQPAKLEDSAVYLCASRHPPTENTEAFFGQGTRLTVV.

The V call is TRBV10-1, the J call TRBJ2-7; no clear D gene. The V gene's germline CDR1 is WNHNN and CDR2 SYGVQD (reference sequence). The V end lost 0 bases, the J end lost 0 bases, and 12 bases lay between the germline ends. The CDR3 runs 16 residues. CDR3 region: CASSESEELSSYEQYF. Here the CDR3 DNA reads TGCGCCAGCAGTGAGTCCGAGGAACTCAGCTCCTACGAGCAGTACTTC.

This chain links TRBV11-2 with TRBJ2-1; D is unresolved. This CDR3 region has 16 residues. CDR1 and CDR2 from the germline V gene are SGHAT and FQNNGV. V lost 5 bases, J lost 5 bases, and 19 bases lay in between. For the CDR3, the DNA is TGTGCCAGCAGCGCGACGTCCGGGCGCTTGAACAATGAGCAGTTCTTC. Its protein product is CASSATSGRLNNEQFF.

The genes are TRBV5-5 and TRBJ2-5; 10 nucleotides agree with TRBD1. With 2 bases clipped from V and 13 bases from J, the junction kept 17 bases outside the gene matches. Germline CDR1 is SGHKS and CDR2 is YYEKEE (reference sequence). This CDR3 has 16 amino acids. This chain's CDR3 is CASSLIPPQSGQGLYF. In DNA form, the CDR3 reads TGTGCCAGCAGCTTAATTCCCCCACAATCGGGACAGGGGCTGTACTTC.

V is TRBV20-1 and J is TRBJ2-3, with D perhaps matching TRBD2 (7 bases). CDR3 length: 16 residues. CDR1 is DFQATT, CDR2 SNEGSKA, per germline (reference sequence). V lost 1 base and J lost 3, with 17 bases in between. The CDR3 sequence: CSARVGQGRGTDTQYF. For the CDR3, the DNA is TGCAGTGCTAGAGTTGGGCAGGGGCGGGGGACAGATACGCAGTATTTT.

This clonotype was counted many times. The chain uses TRBV5-1 and TRBJ2-5, with D possibly TRBD1 on 6 matching bases. Germline V CDR1 and CDR2: SGHRS, YFSETQ. Trimming shortened V by 3 bases and J by 2 bases, and 11 bases separated the two germline ends. The CDR3 loop spans 14 amino acids. CDR3 in amino acids: CASSSGQIQETQYF. CDR3 sequence (DNA): TGCGCCAGCAGCTCTGGACAGATTCAAGAGACCCAGTACTTC.

This clonotype was counted between two and nine times. The CDR3: CASSNQGLSTYEQYF. CDR3 bases: TGTGCCAGCAGTAACCAGGGACTATCTACCTACGAGCAGTACTTC. The V call is TRBV6-6, the J call TRBJ2-7; TRBD2 matches 7 bases. The junction had 9 bases not matched to a gene; V was cut back by 5 bases and J by 2 bases. CDR3 length equals 15 residues. Germline loops: CDR1 MNHNY, CDR2 SVGAGI (reference sequence).

The chain links TRBV7-2 to TRBJ1-2, with 8 bases aligning to TRBD1. This CDR3 has 16 residues. Germline V lookup: CDR1 SGHTA, CDR2 FQGNSA. V shed 3 bases, J shed 0 bases, and the junction held 6 bases outside the gene matches. CDR3 in amino acids: CASSFRSTGANYGYTF. CDR3 bases: TGTGCCAGCAGCTTTCGGTCGACAGGGGCTAACTATGGCTACACCTTC.

This clonotype has just one count. The rearrangement joins TRBV11-2 to TRBJ2-5, with D possibly TRBD2 on 7 matching bases. Trimming took off 1 base at V and 5 bases at J, with 14 bases between the two ends. CDR1 is SGHAT and CDR2 is FQNNGV in the germline V gene. The CDR3 is made up of 15 amino acids. This CDR3 reads CASSLVRGPRETQYF. CDR3 nucleotide sequence: TGTGCCAGCAGCTTAGTGCGGGGGCCTCGGGAGACCCAGTACTTC.

The V call is TRBV7-9, the J call TRBJ1-2, with a possible D match to TRBD1 (5 bases). The CDR3 totals 15 residues. V was clipped by 8 bases and J by 2 bases, with 18 bases between them. Germline CDR1 SEHNR, CDR2 FQNEAQ (reference sequence). In nucleotides, the CDR3 is TGTGCCAGCGAGTGGGCCAGGGTCCAAAACTATGGCTACACCTTC. Its translation: CASEWARVQNYGYTF.

DNA for the CDR3: TGTGCCAGCAGTTTTACATTGACAGGGGGCACTAGCACAGATACGCAGTATTTT. Its protein product is CASSFTLTGGTSTDTQYF. This chain links TRBV6-5 with TRBJ2-3; 10 bases map to TRBD1. Per germline, CDR1 MNHEY and CDR2 SVGAGI. This CDR3 is 18 amino acids long. The ends lost 4 bases at V and 0 bases at J; junction bases unmatched: 10.

This chain uses TRBV4-2 with TRBJ1-2; D is uncertain. CDR1 is LGHNA and CDR2 is YNFKEQ in the germline V gene. The CDR3 contains 14 residues. Trimming took 8 bases from V and 8 from J, leaving 21 bases between them. CDR3 amino acids: CASRKLGGLEGYTF. CDR3 nucleotides: TGTGCCAGCCGCAAACTGGGAGGGCTGGAGGGCTACACCTTC.

The V and J genes are TRBV4-2 and TRBJ2-3; weak D call: TRBD1 (6 bases). Germline CDR1 reads LGHNA; CDR2 reads YNFKEQ. The CDR3 contains 18 residues. Trimming removed 1 base at V and 2 bases at J, with 19 bases between. The CDR3 here is CASSQASGTPGLTDTQYF. Here the CDR3 DNA reads TGTGCCAGCAGCCAAGCCTCCGGGACACCCGGACTCACAGATACGCAGTATTTT.

This clonotype has just one count. The chain recombines TRBV28 with TRBJ2-3, with D uncertain. The ends were cut back, 4 bases at V and 6 bases at J, with 20 bases in the middle. The CDR3 has 16 amino acids. Germline V gives CDR1 MDHEN, CDR2 SYDVKM. In DNA form, the CDR3 reads TGTGCCAGCAGTTCCCATCTGCCAAGGCCCGCGGATACGCAGTATTTT. Protein sequence: CASSSHLPRPADTQYF.

This clonotype was seen more than once but under ten times. The J gene is TRBJ1-6, the V gene TRBV7-2; TRBD1 is a possible D gene (5 bases). The germline CDR1 and CDR2 sequences are SGHTA and FQGNSA. V was trimmed by 5 bases and J by 6 bases, leaving 20 bases between them. The CDR3 totals 17 residues. CDR3 sequence reads: CASSPRGQRTSNSPLHF. DNA of the CDR3: TGTGCCAGCAGCCCTAGGGGTCAACGGACTTCTAATTCACCCCTCCACTTT.

The rearrangement uses TRBV29-1 and TRBJ1-2, with a possible D match to TRBD1 (6 bases). Looked up from germline, CDR1 is SQVTM and CDR2 is ANQGSEA. The V end lost 3 bases, the J end lost 4 bases, and 15 bases lay between the germline ends. The CDR3 length is 14 residues. The CDR3 DNA reads as TGCAGCGTTGACGGACAGCCCGAGAGCTATGGCTACACCTTC. This gives the protein CSVDGQPESYGYTF. Full variable domain (remainder filled in from reference TRBV29-1 and TRBJ1-2): SAVISQKPSRDICQRGTSLTIQCQVDSQVTMMFWYRQQPGQSLTLIATANQGSEATYESGFVIDKFPISRPNLTFSTLTVSNMSPEDSSIYLCSVDGQPESYGYTFGSGTRLTVV.

This rearrangement joins TRBV14 to TRBJ2-1; D perhaps matches TRBD2 (7 bases). This CDR3 has 15 residues. V was cut by 3 bases and J by 4 bases, with 13 bases left in between. The V gene's germline CDR1 is SGHDN and CDR2 FVKESK. DNA for the CDR3: TGTGCCAGCAGCCAGACGGGGGGCCATTACAATGAGCAGTTCTTC. This sequence encodes CASSQTGGHYNEQFF.

The chain links TRBV5-1 to TRBJ2-5; 7 bases are a match to TRBD2. Germline CDR1 reads SGHRS; CDR2 reads YFSETQ. V lost 10 bases to trimming and J lost 0 bases; unmatched junction nucleotides: 9. This CDR3 comprises 14 residues. In DNA, the CDR3 is TGCGCCGGCAAAACTCTAGCGGACCAAGAGACCCAGTACTTC. It yields the protein CAGKTLADQETQYF. The full variable domain, with the rest looked up from reference TRBV5-1 and TRBJ2-5, is KAGVTQTPRYLIKTRGQQVTLSCSPISGHRSVSWYQQTPGQGLQFLFEYFSETQRNKGNFPGRFSGRQFSNSRSEMNVSTLELGDSALYLCAGKTLADQETQYFGPGTRLLVL.

The chain employs TRBV4-3 and TRBJ2-3; TRBD1 or TRBD2 may be the D gene (5 bases each). V shed 1 base and J shed 5 bases, with 13 bases lying between them. This CDR3 region has 15 residues. Germline assignment: CDR1 LGHNA and CDR2 YSLEER. CDR3 loop: CASSQARLGVDTQYF. Here the CDR3 DNA reads TGCGCCAGCAGCCAAGCCCGGTTGGGGGTAGATACGCAGTATTTT.

The V gene is TRBV29-1, the J gene TRBJ2-5; TRBD1 agrees at 8 bases. The J segment lost 2 bases and the V segment lost 7 bases, leaving 6 bases of the junction unmatched. The CDR3 is made up of 13 amino acids. CDR1 SQVTM and CDR2 ANQGSEA come from the germline V gene. In nucleotides, the CDR3 is TGCAGCGGGGGACAGGCCTATCAAGAGACCCAGTACTTC. It codes for CSGGQAYQETQYF.

There are a few counts of this clonotype. J is TRBJ2-1 and V is TRBV15, with TRBD1 identical over 8 bases. The CDR3 consists of 14 residues. V lost 2 bases to trimming and J lost 7 bases; unmatched junction nucleotides: 4. CDR1 is LNHNV, CDR2 YYDKDF, per germline (reference sequence). CDR3 amino acids: CATSRPTGANEQFF. CDR3 nucleotide sequence: TGTGCCACCAGCAGACCGACAGGGGCGAATGAGCAGTTCTTC. The full variable domain, its missing parts supplied by reference TRBV15 and TRBJ2-1, is DAMVIQNPRYQVTQFGKPVTLSCSQTLNHNVMYWYQQKSSQAPKLLFHYYDKDFNNEADTPDNFQSRRPNTSFCFLDIRSPGLGDTAMYLCATSRPTGANEQFFGPGTRLTVL.